A single sample gave rise to the 25 T cell receptor beta chains below, sequenced in a study of blood T cell repertoires in COVID-19. The repertoire was sequenced with immunoSEQ multiplex PCR; TCRdb's copy has only in-frame clones and lacks some. This sample has 200,000 or so clones, with 80% found just once. Sequencing input: peripheral blood. The receptors here all came from a human donor in a cohort sampled during active COVID-19.

The chain employs TRBV27 and TRBJ1-2; 7 bases fit TRBD1. The CDR3 consists of 13 residues. Germline assignment: CDR1 MNHEY and CDR2 SMNVEV (reference sequence). After removal of 4 bases from V and 8 bases from J, the junction contained 7 bases not matched to a gene. CDR3 sequence (DNA): TGTGCCAGCAGTTCCAGACAGGGCGGGGGCTACACCTTC. Translation gives CASSSRQGGGYTF.

The gene calls are TRBV15 and TRBJ1-5; perhaps TRBD1 as D (5 bases). CDR3 length: 14 amino acids. Germline CDR1 is LNHNV and CDR2 is YYDKDF (reference sequence). V gave up 4 bases and J gave up 3 bases, with 10 bases separating them. The CDR3 nucleotides are TGTGCCACCAGCAAGGACATACCCAATCAGCCCCAGCATTTT. Translation: CATSKDIPNQPQHF. Complete variable domain (other parts from reference TRBV15 and TRBJ1-5): DAMVIQNPRYQVTQFGKPVTLSCSQTLNHNVMYWYQQKSSQAPKLLFHYYDKDFNNEADTPDNFQSRRPNTSFCFLDIRSPGLGDTAMYLCATSKDIPNQPQHFGDGTRLSIL.

The V and J genes are TRBV28 and TRBJ1-2, with 8 nucleotides matching TRBD1. The germline gives CDR1 MDHEN, CDR2 SYDVKM. V lost 4 bases, J lost 3 bases, and 4 bases stayed unmatched. CDR3 length equals 14 residues. CDR3 protein: CASSSGGADYGYTF. The CDR3 nucleotides read TGTGCCAGCAGTTCAGGGGGCGCTGACTATGGCTACACCTTC.

The V gene is TRBV18, the J gene TRBJ1-1; D is unresolved. Trimming cost V 2 bases and J 0 bases, with 10 bases left between them. This CDR3 comprises 15 residues. CDR1 and CDR2 (germline): KGHSH, LQKENI. CDR3 region: CASSPSVPMNTEAFF. In nucleotides, the CDR3 is TGTGCCAGCTCACCATCGGTCCCAATGAACACTGAAGCTTTCTTT. The variable domain in full, completed from reference TRBV18 and TRBJ1-1, reads NAGVMQNPRHLVRRRGQEARLRCSPMKGHSHVYWYRQLPEEGLKFMVYLQKENIIDESGMPKERFSAEFPKEGPSILRIQQVVRGDSAAYFCASSPSVPMNTEAFFGQGTRLTVV.

The chain carries TRBV10-3 and TRBJ1-5, with D possibly being TRBD1 (5 bases). The CDR3 spans 12 residues. The V and J ends lost 10 bases and 5 bases respectively, with 12 bases between them. Germline loops: CDR1 ENHRY, CDR2 SYGVKD. CDR3 sequence reads: CATQGTYQPQHF. The CDR3 DNA is TGTGCCACTCAGGGCACCTATCAGCCCCAGCATTTT.

The rearrangement uses TRBV9 and TRBJ2-3, with D perhaps matching TRBD2 (5 bases). Trimming stripped 4 bases from V and 2 bases from J, with 14 bases between. Germline V gives CDR1 SGDLS, CDR2 YYNGEE. The CDR3 length is 15 residues. This chain's CDR3 is CASSPGLGNTDTQYF. The CDR3 DNA is TGTGCCAGCAGCCCCGGACTGGGTAACACAGATACGCAGTATTTT.

This clone was detected only a few times. The J gene is TRBJ1-2, the V gene TRBV5-6; unclear D gene. This CDR3 is built from 12 residues. CDR1 is SGHDT, CDR2 YYEEEE, per germline. V was pared by 3 bases and J by 4 bases, with 7 bases between. CDR3 loop: CASSSSVYGYTF. CDR3 DNA: TGTGCCAGCAGCTCCTCGGTCTATGGCTACACCTTC.

The V and J genes are TRBV19 and TRBJ2-7; TRBD1 agrees at 8 bases. This CDR3 contains 17 residues. Germline V lookup: CDR1 LNHDA, CDR2 SQIVND (reference sequence). The V segment lost 2 bases and the J segment 6 bases; nucleotides outside the gene matches: 15. The CDR3 DNA reads TGTGCCAGTAGTATAAGGGGGACAGGCTTCCTCGAGAGCGAGCAGTACTTC. This codes for CASSIRGTGFLESEQYF.

The chain is built from TRBV28 and TRBJ2-6, with D tentatively TRBD1 (6 bases). Germline V gene data show CDR1 as MDHEN and CDR2 as SYDVKM. CDR3 length equals 15 residues. V was shortened by 4 bases and J by 4 bases, with 11 bases between the two germline ends. CDR3 sequence: CASSSTGSGANVLTF. CDR3 coding DNA: TGTGCCAGCAGTTCCACAGGGTCCGGGGCCAACGTCCTGACTTTC.

J is TRBJ2-7 and V is TRBV4-3; the D gene is possibly TRBD2 (6 bases). Germline CDR1 is LGHNA and CDR2 is YSLEER. Trimming removed 0 bases at V and 2 bases at J, with 11 bases between. The CDR3 covers 15 residues. Written as DNA, the CDR3 is TGCGCCAGCAGCCAAGAGGGAGGCCCTACCTACGAGCAGTACTTC. This codes for CASSQEGGPTYEQYF.

The CDR3 bases are TGTGCCAGCAGCTTAGCAGTAGCGGGAGAATACGAGCAGTACTTC. This translates into CASSLAVAGEYEQYF. The chain employs TRBV7-9 and TRBJ2-7; 9 bases line up with TRBD2. Germline trimming cut 0 bases from V and 4 bases from J; bases unmatched to any gene: 4. Germline CDR1 is SEHNR and CDR2 is FQNEAQ (reference sequence). CDR3 length equals 15 residues.

The chain links TRBV7-2 to TRBJ2-7; 7 bases are shared with TRBD2. Germline CDR1 reads SGHTA; CDR2 reads FQGNSA. Trimming took 5 bases from V and 3 from J; bases not matched to a gene: 22. The CDR3 covers 19 residues. The CDR3 sequence: CASSLNPLRLREADYEQYF. In DNA form, the CDR3 reads TGTGCCAGCAGCCTTAATCCCCTTCGCCTACGGGAGGCCGACTACGAGCAGTACTTC.

This clone was counted once. The chain joins TRBV3-1 (or the pseudogene TRBV3-2) to TRBJ1-1; 8 nucleotides align to TRBD1. Trimming took 4 bases from V and 2 from J; bases not matched to a gene: 6. The CDR3 extends over 15 amino acids. Germline CDR1 LGHDT, CDR2 YNNKEL (reference sequence). The CDR3 coding sequence is TGTGCCAGCAGCCCCCGTGACAGGGGAAACACTGAAGCTTTCTTT. It yields the protein CASSPRDRGNTEAFF.

This clone was observed a single time. The chain couples TRBV7-2 to TRBJ2-1; tentatively, D is TRBD2 (5 bases). Germline V gene sequence: CDR1 SGHTA, CDR2 FQGNSA. V was cut by 5 bases and J by 8 bases, with 22 bases left in between. This CDR3 spans 16 amino acids. The CDR3 here is CASSVTYGLPWDEQFF. Written as DNA, the CDR3 is TGTGCCAGCAGCGTTACCTACGGACTCCCGTGGGATGAGCAGTTCTTC.

The CDR3 DNA reads TGTGCCAGCAGCCCCCCAGGTCCTGAAGCTTTCTTT. The encoded protein is CASSPPGPEAFF. The genes are TRBV7-9 and TRBJ1-1; D is uncertain. Germline V gene lookup returns CDR1 SEHNR and CDR2 FQNEAQ (reference sequence). The V gene lost 5 bases and the J gene lost 6 bases, with 10 bases spanning the gap. The CDR3 is 12 residues long. Variable domain in full (rest from reference TRBV7-9 and TRBJ1-1): DTGVSQNPRHKITKRGQNVTFRCDPISEHNRLYWYRQTLGQGPEFLTYFQNEAQLEKSRLLSDRFSAERPKGSFSTLEIQRTEQGDSAMYLCASSPPGPEAFFGQGTRLTVV.

In its sample, this clone was seen once. V gene TRBV7-3 combines with J gene TRBJ2-1; D perhaps matches TRBD1 (6 bases). This CDR3 comprises 17 residues. CDR1 and CDR2 from the germline V gene are SGHTA and FQGTGA. V lost 4 bases and J 0 bases, leaving 16 bases between the germline ends. The CDR3 DNA reads TGTGCCAGCAGCTCTCTTAGCTACAGGGACTCCTACAATGAGCAGTTCTTC. This sequence encodes CASSSLSYRDSYNEQFF.

This clone has a handful of counts. V and J are TRBV19 and TRBJ2-1, with D uncertain. CDR3 length equals 14 residues. V was cut by 2 bases and J by 6 bases, with 11 bases left in between. CDR1 is LNHDA and CDR2 is SQIVND in the germline V gene (reference sequence). CDR3 nucleotide sequence: TGTGCCAGTAGTATACCTTCTAGACGCAATGAGCAGTTCTTC. It encodes CASSIPSRRNEQFF.

This chain joins TRBV4-1 and TRBJ2-3, with 7 bases aligning to TRBD2. Germline V gives CDR1 MGHRA, CDR2 YSYEKL. CDR3 size: 15 residues. The V segment lost 0 bases and the J segment 4 bases; nucleotides outside the gene matches: 4. CDR3 in amino acids: CASSQDGGEADTQYF. DNA for the CDR3: TGCGCCAGCAGCCAAGATGGGGGGGAGGCAGATACGCAGTATTTT.

The chain carries TRBV6-2 or TRBV6-3 and TRBJ2-7, with a tentative D call TRBD2 (6 bases). CDR3 length equals 14 residues. V lost 2 bases, J lost 5 bases, and 13 bases lay in between. Germline loops: CDR1 MNHEY, CDR2 SVGEGT. The CDR3 loop reads CASSYDTGVHEQYF. Here the CDR3 DNA reads TGTGCCAGCAGTTACGACACGGGGGTCCACGAGCAGTACTTC.

In DNA form, the CDR3 reads TGTGCCAGCAGCCCCAATTTAGCGGGAGGCTCGACAGATACGCAGTATTTT. Encoded protein: CASSPNLAGGSTDTQYF. The V call is TRBV7-9, the J call TRBJ2-3, with TRBD2 matching 10 bases. This CDR3 has 17 residues. With 5 bases clipped from V and 3 bases from J, the junction kept 11 bases outside the gene matches. CDR1 is SEHNR and CDR2 is FQNEAQ in the germline V gene (reference sequence).

This chain links TRBV30 with TRBJ2-7, with 11 bases fitting TRBD2. V lost 1 base, J lost 2 bases, and 4 bases stayed unmatched. CDR3 length equals 15 residues. CDR1 and CDR2 from the germline V gene are GTSNPN and SVGIG (reference sequence). For the CDR3, the DNA is TGTGCCTGGAGTGAACGTAGCGGGAGGGCCTACGAGCAGTACTTC. This encodes CAWSERSGRAYEQYF.

This chain uses TRBV4-3 with TRBJ1-1; D unclear. Trimming left V 4 bases short and J 1 base short, with 10 bases between. Germline lookup yields CDR1 LGHNA and CDR2 YSLEER. CDR3 size: 14 residues. The CDR3 nucleotides are TGCGCCAGCAGCCCGGAGGCAGGGAACACTGAAGCTTTCTTT. Amino acid sequence: CASSPEAGNTEAFF.

The rearrangement links TRBV28 to TRBJ1-6, with D hard to call. The length of the CDR3 is 14 residues. V lost 7 bases and J 11 bases, leaving 18 bases between the germline ends. Germline V gene data show CDR1 as MDHEN and CDR2 as SYDVKM. Here the CDR3 reads CASTLGSRETPLHF. The CDR3 DNA reads as TGTGCCAGCACCCTTGGGTCGAGGGAGACACCCCTCCACTTT.

This clone was observed a single time. The chain links TRBV18 to TRBJ1-1; no reliable D call. V lost 3 bases, J lost 3 bases, and 8 bases lay in between. The CDR3 is 13 amino acids. Looked up from germline, CDR1 is KGHSH and CDR2 is LQKENI. CDR3 sequence reads: CASSPNGDTEAFF. The CDR3 DNA reads TGTGCCAGCTCACCTAACGGGGACACTGAAGCTTTCTTT.

This chain links TRBV12-3 or TRBV12-4 with TRBJ2-7; TRBD1 agrees at 8 bases. The CDR3 is 13 amino acids. Trimming at V came to 3 bases and at J to 6 bases, leaving 4 bases not matched to a gene. The CDR3 DNA follows: TGTGCCAGCAGTTTCCTGGACAGGGCCGAGCAGTACTTC. Protein product: CASSFLDRAEQYF.